Listed here are 18 T cell receptor beta chains from one sample, sequenced in a study of T cell repertoires in cytomegalovirus infection (dated by TCRdb to between 2018 and 2021). The antigens these receptors bind are not known. Sequencing instrument: Illumina HiSeq 1500. The raw public reads went through TCRdb reprocessing: fastp at Q25, MiXCR clone calling, in-frame beta chains kept. Records with the same CDR3 protein are collapsed into one entry carrying the most frequent genes and DNA. Within this sample are about 110,000 distinct CDR3 sequences, with less than 30% of them counted one time only. The top ten clonotypes cover 80% to 90% of the sample. Taken with the paper, the label for treatment or condition translates to: in vitro stimulation with specific CMV peptide epitopes to enrich CMV-specific T cells. Sequenced here: CD8+ T cells from cultured PBMCs, sampled from culture after CMV antigen stimulation. Every receptor here comes from a human donor in good health (CMV status not recorded). Some clones in this sample may be carry-over from other donors' samples.

The V and J genes are TRBV6-6 and TRBJ1-2; no reliable D call. The germline V gene encodes CDR1 MNHNY and CDR2 SVGAGI (reference sequence). The CDR3 is 14 residues long. V lost 0 bases to trimming and J lost 2 bases, with 7 bases between them. The CDR3 bases are TGTGCCAGCAGTTACTCGCCCGGGAACTATGGCTACACCTTC. Translating it yields CASSYSPGNYGYTF.

This clonotype was observed a handful of times. The chain employs TRBV7-3 and TRBJ1-1; no clear D. Germline values: CDR1 SGHTA, CDR2 FQGTGA. The CDR3 covers 13 residues. V was cut by 4 bases and J by 4 bases, with 10 bases left in between. Here the CDR3 DNA reads TGTGCCAGCAGCTCCATCAAGGGCACTGAAGCTTTCTTT. Translated, it gives CASSSIKGTEAFF.

The gene calls are TRBV7-9 and TRBJ1-2; weak D call: TRBD1 (5 bases). This CDR3 is 16 amino acids long. Germline-derived CDR1 and CDR2 are SEHNR and FQNEAQ (reference sequence). V was cut by 4 bases and J by 2 bases, with 17 bases left in between. The CDR3 bases are TGTGCCAGCAGCTCCAGCGGGACGCTTATGAACTATGGCTACACCTTC. Its translation: CASSSSGTLMNYGYTF. Drawing the rest from reference TRBV7-9 and TRBJ1-2, the complete variable domain is DTGVSQNPRHKITKRGQNVTFRCDPISEHNRLYWYRQTLGQGPEFLTYFQNEAQLEKSRLLSDRFSAERPKGSFSTLEIQRTEQGDSAMYLCASSSSGTLMNYGYTFGSGTRLTVV.

The gene calls are TRBV27 and TRBJ2-5, with unresolved D. Germline-derived CDR1 and CDR2 are MNHEY and SMNVEV (reference sequence). The CDR3 totals 15 residues. V was pared by 5 bases and J by 1 base, with 14 bases between. The CDR3 DNA is TGTGCCAGCAGTAACCTGGGGAACACCCAAGAGACCCAGTACTTC. It translates to CASSNLGNTQETQYF.

Regarding this clonotype: A much larger clone differs by one base, so this may be a read error. The V gene is TRBV11-2, the J gene TRBJ2-1; TRBD2 might be the D (5 bases). The CDR3 length is 12 residues. Germline-derived CDR1 and CDR2 are SGHAT and FQNNGV. The CDR3: CTSSRLAVRQFF. CDR3 DNA sequence: TGTACCAGCAGCCGTCTAGCAGTAAGGCAGTTCTTC.

This clonotype has a handful of counts. The chain couples TRBV19 to TRBJ2-3; TRBD2 agrees at 7 bases. In germline, CDR1 is LNHDA, CDR2 SQIVND (reference sequence). This CDR3 comprises 15 residues. V lost 6 bases to trimming and J lost 2 bases; unmatched junction nucleotides: 8. The DNA for the CDR3 is TGTGCCAGTAGAATGGGCCTAGCGGCCACAGATACGCAGTATTTT. Translating it yields CASRMGLAATDTQYF.

The table lists this clonotype with many counts. The chain recombines TRBV7-6 with TRBJ2-7, with 7 nucleotides matching TRBD1. Per the germline V gene, CDR1 is SGHVS and CDR2 is FNYEAQ. This CDR3 comprises 13 residues. V was pared by 1 base and J by 6 bases, with 3 bases of the junction left unmatched. The CDR3, as DNA: TGTGCCAGCAGCTTAGGACAGGGCGTCGAGCAGTACTTC. Translated: CASSLGQGVEQYF.

This clonotype was seen a few times. The chain is built from TRBV12-3 or TRBV12-4 and TRBJ1-1, with 7 bases identical to TRBD1. V lost 5 bases and J lost 3; bases outside the gene matches: 9. The CDR3 sequence is 15 residues long. DNA of the CDR3: TGTGCCAGCAGTACCAACAGGGGAGGGGACACTGAAGCTTTCTTT. Its protein is CASSTNRGGDTEAFF.

The J gene is TRBJ2-5, the V gene TRBV27, with TRBD1 identical over 9 bases. This CDR3 spans 15 amino acids. With V trimmed by 2 bases and J by 3 bases, 4 bases remained unmatched. CDR1 is MNHEY and CDR2 is SMNVEV in the germline V gene (reference sequence). The CDR3 sequence: CASSLGTGWKETQYF. Written as DNA, the CDR3 is TGTGCCAGCAGTTTAGGGACAGGGTGGAAAGAGACCCAGTACTTC.

This chain joins TRBV20-1 and TRBJ2-7; weak D call: TRBD2 (6 bases). CDR1 DFQATT and CDR2 SNEGSKA come from the germline V gene (reference sequence). This CDR3 is 13 amino acids long. The germline V and J ends were trimmed by 6 bases and 3 bases, with 15 bases remaining between them. The CDR3 protein is CSARRSSGYEQYF. CDR3 nucleotides: TGCAGTGCCCGTCGCAGTAGCGGCTACGAGCAGTACTTC.

This chain connects TRBV12-3 or TRBV12-4 to TRBJ1-1, with D uncertain. The CDR3 length is 13 residues. The ends were cut back, 6 bases at V and 1 base at J, with 9 bases in the middle. DNA for the CDR3: TGTGCCAGCAGCTCCCCAGGGAACACTGAAGCTTTCTTT. Its protein is CASSSPGNTEAFF.

A few counts support this clonotype. The chain uses TRBV7-8 and TRBJ1-2, with D perhaps TRBD1 (5 bases). The CDR3 runs to 13 residues. Germline V gene lookup returns CDR1 SGHVS and CDR2 FQNEAQ. V dropped 6 bases and J dropped 2 bases, with 10 bases sitting between them. The DNA for the CDR3 is TGTGCCAGCAGGGGGCAGGGCAACTATGGCTACACCTTC. Translated, it gives CASRGQGNYGYTF.

V is TRBV10-3 and J is TRBJ1-2; maybe TRBD1 (5 bases). Germline V lookup: CDR1 ENHRY, CDR2 SYGVKD. V was trimmed by 0 bases and J by 13 bases, leaving 15 bases between them. The CDR3 spans 13 residues. CDR3 residues: CAISESSGRGLTF. In nucleotides, the CDR3 is TGTGCCATCAGTGAGTCGAGTGGAAGGGGCCTCACCTTC.

This clonotype has more than one count but fewer than ten. This chain links TRBV19 with TRBJ2-2; D ambiguous. The CDR3 sequence is 11 residues long. Trimming left V 5 bases short and J 6 bases short, with 4 bases between. CDR1 LNHDA and CDR2 SQIVND come from the germline V gene (reference sequence). CDR3 protein: CASSAPGELFF. CDR3 DNA sequence: TGTGCCAGTAGTGCGCCCGGGGAGCTGTTTTTT.

A note on this clonotype: One junction end does not reproduce the germline sequence, and a read error may be involved. The chain has TRBV7-4 and TRBJ1-1; 8 bases are a match to TRBD1. In germline, CDR1 is SGHVT, CDR2 SQSDAQ. The CDR3 runs 14 residues. The CDR3 nucleotides read TGTGCCAGCAGCGACGGACAGGGAAACATTGAAGCTTTCTTT. This gives the protein CASSDGQGNIEAFF.

This clonotype was counted only a few times. The chain uses TRBV6-6 and TRBJ2-7, with TRBD1 matching over 7 bases. V trimming: 5 bases; J trimming: 5 bases; junction bases outside the gene matches: 6. Germline CDR1 MNHNY, CDR2 SVGAGI (reference sequence). This CDR3 spans 13 amino acids. In DNA, the CDR3 is TGTGCCAGCAGTCCACGACAGGGTCACGAGCAGTACTTC. This sequence encodes CASSPRQGHEQYF.

This clonotype came up a few times. The chain recombines TRBV5-1 with TRBJ2-7; D may correspond to TRBD1 or TRBD2 (5 bases each). The CDR3 has 13 residues. CDR1 is SGHRS, CDR2 YFSETQ, per germline. Trimming cost V 0 bases and J 5 bases, with 9 bases left between them. CDR3 protein: CASSLAGLNEQYF. The CDR3 coding sequence is TGCGCCAGCAGCTTGGCGGGGCTTAACGAGCAGTACTTC.

The chain couples TRBV4-1 to TRBJ2-2; the D is unclear. V lost 2 bases and J 5 bases, leaving 6 bases between the germline ends. Per the germline V gene, CDR1 is MGHRA and CDR2 is YSYEKL. This CDR3 is 13 amino acids long. For the CDR3, the DNA is TGCGCCAGCAGCCAACCCCCGACCGGGGAGCTGTTTTTT. Translated: CASSQPPTGELFF.